Below are 16 T cell receptor beta chains sequenced from a single sample in a study of blood T cell repertoires in COVID-19. The data were produced by immunoSEQ multiplex PCR, yet TCRdb's version contains in-frame clones alone and is incomplete. The table lists fewer than 60,000 clones, approximately 82% of them singletons. Sequences were obtained from peripheral blood. The receptor set was obtained from a man between 60 and 75 years old with acute or convalescent COVID-19.

The chain carries TRBV5-6 and TRBJ2-7; D not resolved. Trimming removed 4 bases from V and 2 bases from J, with 4 bases in between. The CDR3 is 11 residues long. CDR1 and CDR2 (germline): SGHDT, YYEEEE. DNA of the CDR3: TGTGCCAGCAGCATTACCTACGAGCAGTACTTC. It translates to CASSITYEQYF.

In this sample, this clone turned up a few times. The chain links TRBV7-2 to TRBJ2-7, with D unclear. Trimming removed 1 base at V and 2 bases at J, with 12 bases between. Germline loops: CDR1 SGHTA, CDR2 FQGNSA. This CDR3 spans 15 amino acids. The CDR3 DNA reads TGTGCCAGCAGCTTAGGTGGGCAGGCTACCTACGAGCAGTACTTC. Amino acids: CASSLGGQATYEQYF. Using reference TRBV7-2 and TRBJ2-7 for the parts outside the CDR3, the full variable domain is GAGVSQSPSNKVTEKGKDVELRCDPISGHTALYWYRQSLGQGLEFLIYFQGNSAPDKSGLPSDRFSAERTGGSVSTLTIQRTQQEDSAVYLCASSLGGQATYEQYFGPGTRLTVT.

The table lists this clone with a count of one. The V gene is TRBV2, the J gene TRBJ1-5, with a weak D call TRBD1 (5 bases). V lost 1 base to trimming and J lost 2 bases, with 12 bases between them. The CDR3 runs 16 residues. Germline V gene lookup returns CDR1 SNHLY and CDR2 FYNNEI. The CDR3 DNA follows: TGTGCCAGCAGTGAAGACAGGACAAAGGGCAATCAGCCCCAGCATTTT. It translates to CASSEDRTKGNQPQHF.

The table lists this clone with a count of one. This chain links TRBV7-2 with TRBJ2-5, with 9 bases fitting TRBD1. Germline V gene lookup returns CDR1 SGHTA and CDR2 FQGNSA. The CDR3 sequence is 13 residues long. The V segment lost 4 bases and the J segment 6 bases; nucleotides outside the gene matches: 3. DNA for the CDR3: TGTGCCAGCAGCTCCGGGACAGGGAAGACCCAGTACTTC. Amino acid sequence: CASSSGTGKTQYF.

V is TRBV6-6 and J is TRBJ1-2; tentatively, D is TRBD1 (5 bases). CDR1 is MNHNY and CDR2 is SVGAGI in the germline V gene (reference sequence). This CDR3 has 12 residues. Trimming left V 5 bases short and J 3 bases short, with 7 bases between. For the CDR3, the DNA is TGTGCCAGCAGTGGGGACTACTATGGCTACACCTTC. Residues: CASSGDYYGYTF.

The chain links TRBV27 to TRBJ1-1; D ambiguous. The germline CDR1 and CDR2 sequences are MNHEY and SMNVEV (reference sequence). CDR3 length: 14 amino acids. V dropped 5 bases and J dropped 1 base, with 11 bases sitting between them. This chain's CDR3 is CASSLRSENTEAFF. CDR3 DNA: TGTGCCAGCAGTCTCCGGTCTGAGAACACTGAAGCTTTCTTT.

The V call is TRBV5-4, the J call TRBJ2-3; D remains unclear. Germline-derived CDR1 and CDR2 are SGHNT and YYREEE (reference sequence). The V end lost 4 bases, the J end lost 2 bases, and 8 bases lay between the germline ends. The CDR3 runs 13 residues. As DNA, the CDR3 is TGTGCCAGCAGCGTCGGGTACACAGATACGCAGTATTTT. It yields the protein CASSVGYTDTQYF.

DNA for the CDR3: TGTGCCAGCAGCTTAGTAACCGGGGATAGGGCCTACGAGCAGTACTTC. Translating gives CASSLVTGDRAYEQYF. The V and J genes are TRBV7-9 and TRBJ2-7; D possibly corresponds to TRBD2 (5 bases). Between the trimmed V and J ends, which lost 1 base and 2 bases, there was a span of 15 bases. The CDR3 loop spans 16 amino acids. Germline CDR1 reads SEHNR; CDR2 reads FQNEAQ (reference sequence).

The genes are TRBV7-2 and TRBJ2-1, with D unresolved. Trimming pared 7 bases from V and 5 bases from J, leaving 12 bases between. Germline V lookup: CDR1 SGHTA, CDR2 FQGNSA. This CDR3 comprises 13 residues. The CDR3 coding sequence is TGTGCCAGCAACAGACCAGTTGACAATGAGCAGTTCTTC. Protein product: CASNRPVDNEQFF.

The V gene is TRBV14, the J gene TRBJ1-2; D gene unclear. Per germline, CDR1 SGHDN and CDR2 FVKESK. V shed 2 bases and J shed 8 bases, with 18 bases lying between them. There are 15 residues in the CDR3. CDR3 amino acids: CASSQLEEGLRGYTF. The CDR3 DNA is TGTGCCAGCAGCCAACTGGAGGAGGGTTTGAGGGGCTACACCTTC.

In DNA, the CDR3 is TGTGCCAGCAGCTTAGAGCCAGGGCCTAATTCACCCCTCCACTTT. Its protein is CASSLEPGPNSPLHF. The chain employs TRBV7-9 and TRBJ1-6; D is possibly TRBD1 (5 bases). The germline V and J ends were trimmed by 1 base and 6 bases, with 10 bases remaining between them. The CDR3 consists of 15 residues. Per the germline V gene, CDR1 is SEHNR and CDR2 is FQNEAQ (reference sequence).

V usage is TRBV27 and J usage is TRBJ2-7; 7 positions agree with TRBD2. CDR3 length: 15 amino acids. The V gene's germline CDR1 is MNHEY and CDR2 SMNVEV (reference sequence). The trim removed 10 bases at V and 2 bases at J, leaving 14 bases unmatched. The DNA for the CDR3 is TGTGCCACCTACGGTCCGGGACGGGGGGCCTACGAGCAGTACTTC. Translation: CATYGPGRGAYEQYF.

The chain couples TRBV21-1 to TRBJ2-6; the table's D call of TRBD1 was not tested on the DNA. TRBV21-1 is marked as a pseudogene. CDR3 length: 16 residues. The CDR3 DNA reads as TGTGCCAGCAGCAAGCCAGGGGGGACTGGGGCCAACGTCCTGACTTTC. As protein: CASSKPGGTGANVLTF.

The rearrangement joins TRBV29-1 to TRBJ1-4; 10 bases fit TRBD1. This CDR3 has 12 amino acids. Germline V gene data show CDR1 as SQVTM and CDR2 as ANQGSEA. Trimming took 7 bases from V and 6 from J; bases not matched to a gene: 2. This chain's CDR3 is CSGQGAYEKLFF. For the CDR3, the DNA is TGCAGCGGACAGGGGGCTTATGAAAAACTGTTTTTT.

The chain recombines TRBV7-9 with TRBJ1-1, with a possible D match to TRBD1 (6 bases). CDR3 length: 13 residues. Germline-derived CDR1 and CDR2 are SEHNR and FQNEAQ (reference sequence). Trimming removed 1 base from V and 7 bases from J, with 10 bases in between. The CDR3 nucleotides are TGTGCCAGCAGCTTAGGGGGGCAGGATGAAGCTTTCTTT. It codes for CASSLGGQDEAFF.

The chain couples TRBV13 to TRBJ2-1; 7 bases align to TRBD1. The V and J ends lost 5 bases and 5 bases, in that order; junction bases with no gene match: 9. This CDR3 spans 15 amino acids. Looked up from germline, CDR1 is PRHDT and CDR2 is FYEKMQ (reference sequence). In DNA form, the CDR3 reads TGTGCCAGCAGCCCTCGCCAGGGGGACCACAATGAGCAGTTCTTC. Protein: CASSPRQGDHNEQFF. Variable domain in full (rest from reference TRBV13 and TRBJ2-1): AAGVIQSPRHLIKEKRETATLKCYPIPRHDTVYWYQQGPGQDPQFLISFYEKMQSDKGSIPDRFSAQQFSDYHSELNMSSLELGDSALYFCASSPRQGDHNEQFFGPGTRLTVL.